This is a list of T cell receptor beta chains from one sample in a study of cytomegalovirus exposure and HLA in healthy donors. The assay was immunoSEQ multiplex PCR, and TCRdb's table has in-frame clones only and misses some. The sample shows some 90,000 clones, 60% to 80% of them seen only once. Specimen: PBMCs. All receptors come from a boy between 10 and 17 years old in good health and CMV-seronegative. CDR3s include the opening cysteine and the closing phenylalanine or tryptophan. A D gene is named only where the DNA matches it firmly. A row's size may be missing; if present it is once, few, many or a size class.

CDR3: CASSAGTSRWSTDTQYF
DNA: TGTGCCAGCAGCGCCGGGACTAGTCGTTGGAGCACAGATACGCAGTATTTT
V: TRBV5-4
size: .
J: TRBJ2-3
D: TRBD2

CDR3: CASSVVGGFEQFF
DNA: TGTGCCAGCAGCGTAGTAGGAGGGTTTGAGCAGTTCTTC
V: TRBV9
size: .
J: TRBJ2-1
D: .

CDR3: CASSPWDRAGVYF
DNA: TGTGCCAGCAGTCCGTGGGACAGGGCGGGTGTGTACTTC
V: TRBV27
size: .
J: TRBJ2-7
D: TRBD1

CDR3: CASSSRNTEAFF
DNA: TGTGCCAGCAGCTCGAGGAACACTGAAGCTTTCTTT
V: TRBV7-9
size: few
J: TRBJ1-1
D: .

CDR3: CASSLADGRGYEQYF
DNA: TGCGCCAGCAGCTTGGCGGACGGGAGGGGCTACGAGCAGTACTTC
V: TRBV5-1
size: .
J: TRBJ2-7
D: TRBD2

CDR3: CASGWLTGEKLFF
DNA: TGTGCCAGTGGCTGGCTAACGGGGGAAAAACTGTTTTTT
V: TRBV28
size: few
J: TRBJ1-4
D: .

CDR3: CASSFRNTIYF
DNA: TGTGCCAGCAGTTTCCGGAACACCATATATTTT
V: TRBV28
size: few
J: TRBJ1-3
D: .

CDR3: CASSVSIGGRGYTF
DNA: TGTGCCAGCAGCGTGAGCATCGGGGGGCGGGGCTACACCTTC
V: TRBV9
size: .
J: TRBJ1-2
D: .

CDR3: CASSSGLLEQYF
DNA: TGTGCCAGCAGTTCCGGACTTTTAGAGCAGTACTTC
V: TRBV28
size: few
J: TRBJ2-7
D: .

CDR3: CASSQDSQGARGYTF
DNA: TGCGCCAGCAGCCAAGATAGCCAGGGGGCCCGTGGCTACACCTTC
V: TRBV4-3
size: few
J: TRBJ1-2
D: TRBD1

CDR3: CASRSGGQPQHF
DNA: TGTGCCAGCAGGTCCGGGGGTCAGCCCCAGCATTTT
V: TRBV6-1
size: .
J: TRBJ1-5
D: .

CDR3: CASKQGTNTEAFF
DNA: TGTGCCAGTAAACAGGGAACGAACACTGAAGCTTTCTTT
V: TRBV27
size: .
J: TRBJ1-1
D: .

CDR3: CASSRYLAGAQETQYF
DNA: TGTGCCAGCAGCCGCTATCTAGCGGGGGCCCAAGAGACCCAGTACTTC
V: TRBV7-9
size: .
J: TRBJ2-5
D: TRBD2

CDR3: CASSSLPGVGGYTF
DNA: TGTGCCAGCAGTTCCCTACCAGGGGTGGGAGGCTACACCTTC
V: TRBV28
size: few
J: TRBJ1-2
D: .